Presented here are 30 T cell receptor beta chains from one specimen sequenced in a study of T cell changes during pregnancy in multiple sclerosis. This table comes from immunoSEQ multiplex PCR, and its TCRdb copy is limited to in-frame clones, with some not included. The sample yields under 50,000 clones, just under 95% seen once. Sample: CD8+ T cells from peripheral blood mononuclear cells, taken in the third trimester of pregnancy. These receptors originate from a female donor with multiple sclerosis, enrolled in a pregnancy study.

The chain is built from TRBV7-9 and TRBJ1-1, with 9 bases matching TRBD1. Looked up from germline, CDR1 is SEHNR and CDR2 is FQNEAQ (reference sequence). The V and J ends lost 5 bases and 4 bases, in that order; junction bases with no gene match: 8. The CDR3 extends over 15 amino acids. CDR3 in DNA: TGTGCCAGCAGCCCGTCACAGGGGGCGAGCACTGAAGCTTTCTTT. Protein product: CASSPSQGASTEAFF.

The CDR3 nucleotides read TGTGCCAGCGCGGCAGGGGCGAGCAATCAGCCCCAGCATTTT. Translated: CASAAGASNQPQHF. The chain links TRBV27 to TRBJ1-5; perhaps TRBD1 as D (6 bases). The germline V and J ends were trimmed by 8 bases and 1 base, with 12 bases remaining between them. The CDR3 has 14 amino acids. Germline CDR1 MNHEY, CDR2 SMNVEV (reference sequence).

The chain has TRBV11-3 and TRBJ1-1, with 7 bases matching TRBD1. CDR1 is SGHNT, CDR2 YENEEA, per germline. The CDR3 is made up of 13 amino acids. With 3 bases clipped from V and 4 bases from J, the junction kept 2 bases outside the gene matches. Here the CDR3 reads CASSLGQSTEAFF. DNA for the CDR3: TGTGCCAGCAGCTTGGGACAGTCCACTGAAGCTTTCTTT. The variable domain in full, completed from reference TRBV11-3 and TRBJ1-1, reads EAGVVQSPRYKIIEKKQPVAFWCNPISGHNTLYWYLQNLGQGPELLIRYENEEAVDDSQLPKDRFSAERLKGVDSTLKIQPAELGDSAVYLCASSLGQSTEAFFGQGTRLTVV.

The chain has TRBV5-4 and TRBJ2-5; D might be TRBD1 (6 bases). The CDR3 contains 16 residues. Trimming removed 4 bases from V and 3 bases from J, with 19 bases in between. Germline CDR1 SGHNT, CDR2 YYREEE (reference sequence). CDR3 sequence (DNA): TGTGCCAGCAGCCCTTGGCAGGGGAATTCAAAAGAGACCCAGTACTTC. The encoded protein is CASSPWQGNSKETQYF. Variable domain in full (rest from reference TRBV5-4 and TRBJ2-5): ETGVTQSPTHLIKTRGQQVTLRCSSQSGHNTVSWYQQALGQGPQFIFQYYREEENGRGNFPPRFSGLQFPNYSSELNVNALELDDSALYLCASSPWQGNSKETQYFGPGTRLLVL.

The V call is TRBV15, the J call TRBJ2-5; D might be TRBD1 (6 bases). The germline gives CDR1 LNHNV, CDR2 YYDKDF (reference sequence). V gave up 8 bases and J gave up 3 bases, with 19 bases separating them. The CDR3 totals 15 residues. CDR3: CATGKRPEGEETQYF. The CDR3 DNA reads as TGTGCCACCGGCAAGCGGCCCGAGGGGGAAGAGACCCAGTACTTC.

V usage is TRBV15 and J usage is TRBJ2-7; 7 bases line up with TRBD1. CDR3 length: 17 residues. The V segment lost 0 bases and the J segment 2 bases; nucleotides outside the gene matches: 10. Per germline, CDR1 LNHNV and CDR2 YYDKDF (reference sequence). The CDR3 loop reads CATSRDPDRVPTYEQYF. The CDR3 coding sequence is TGTGCCACCAGCAGAGATCCAGACAGGGTTCCAACCTACGAGCAGTACTTC. Variable domain in full (rest from reference TRBV15 and TRBJ2-7): DAMVIQNPRYQVTQFGKPVTLSCSQTLNHNVMYWYQQKSSQAPKLLFHYYDKDFNNEADTPDNFQSRRPNTSFCFLDIRSPGLGDTAMYLCATSRDPDRVPTYEQYFGPGTRLTVT.

The V and J genes are TRBV6-6 and TRBJ2-7; D not resolved. The CDR3 has 12 amino acids. V shed 7 bases and J shed 0 bases, with 7 bases lying between them. The germline gives CDR1 MNHNY, CDR2 SVGAGI (reference sequence). This CDR3 is CASMESSYEQYF. The CDR3 DNA sequence: TGTGCCAGCATGGAGAGCTCCTACGAGCAGTACTTC.

This clone came up once. The V and J genes are TRBV6-6 and TRBJ1-6, with a tentative D call TRBD1 (5 bases). The CDR3 has 16 residues. With 8 bases removed from V and 3 bases from J, the gap between germline ends came to 17 bases. The V gene's germline CDR1 is MNHNY and CDR2 SVGAGI (reference sequence). The CDR3 spells CASLTWAGGYNSPLHF. The CDR3 nucleotides are TGTGCCAGCTTGACCTGGGCGGGGGGCTATAATTCACCCCTCCACTTT.

The chain is built from TRBV4-2 and TRBJ2-1; perhaps TRBD1 as D (5 bases). The V gene lost 0 bases and the J gene lost 8 bases, with 20 bases spanning the gap. The CDR3 covers 17 residues. Germline V gene sequence: CDR1 LGHNA, CDR2 YNFKEQ. The DNA of the CDR3 is TGTGCCAGCAGCCAAGATATAGAAGGGGCGATGGACGATGAGCAGTTCTTC. Amino acid sequence: CASSQDIEGAMDDEQFF.

The V and J genes are TRBV27 and TRBJ2-3; D is undetermined. The CDR3 has 16 amino acids. Per germline, CDR1 MNHEY and CDR2 SMNVEV (reference sequence). V lost 8 bases and J lost 4, with 22 bases in between. The CDR3, as DNA: TGTGCCAGCCGTATATTCCCCCCCGAGTCCCCAGATACGCAGTATTTT. It codes for CASRIFPPESPDTQYF.

This chain connects TRBV28 to TRBJ1-6; tentative D call: TRBD1 (5 bases). Germline CDR1 is MDHEN and CDR2 is SYDVKM. The CDR3 sequence is 15 residues long. Deletions cut 7 bases from V and 1 base from J, with 11 bases between. DNA for the CDR3: TGTGCCAGCATCACCAGGGATTCCTATAATTCACCCCTCCACTTT. It encodes CASITRDSYNSPLHF.

The V call is TRBV4-2, the J call TRBJ2-3; 11 bases map to TRBD1. V was clipped by 0 bases and J by 5 bases; unmatched bases: 4. This CDR3 spans 16 amino acids. Germline values: CDR1 LGHNA, CDR2 YNFKEQ. DNA for the CDR3: TGTGCCAGCAGCCAAGAAACCGGGACAGGGGGAGATACGCAGTATTTT. As protein: CASSQETGTGGDTQYF.

V gene TRBV19 combines with J gene TRBJ1-2; maybe TRBD1 (6 bases). Germline CDR1 reads LNHDA; CDR2 reads SQIVND (reference sequence). CDR3 length equals 14 residues. Trimming left V 0 bases short and J 6 bases short, with 11 bases between. CDR3 DNA sequence: TGTGCCAGTAGTATAGAGGGGGCAGGTGATGGCTACACCTTC. Translation gives CASSIEGAGDGYTF.

This chain connects TRBV4-1 to TRBJ1-2, with D uncertain. CDR1 and CDR2 from the germline V gene are MGHRA and YSYEKL. Trimming removed 1 base at V and 0 bases at J, with 9 bases between. This CDR3 is 15 amino acids long. CDR3 in DNA: TGCGCCAGCAGCCAAGGGGCAGTCGCTAACTATGGCTACACCTTC. Its translation: CASSQGAVANYGYTF.

V and J are TRBV7-9 and TRBJ1-1; 9 bases fit TRBD1. CDR1 and CDR2 (germline): SEHNR, FQNEAQ (reference sequence). The CDR3 has 15 amino acids. Unmatched junction bases numbered 11, after V lost 5 bases and J lost 7 bases. CDR3 in amino acids: CASSDPVGTGREAFF. The CDR3 nucleotides are TGTGCCAGCAGCGACCCCGTTGGGACAGGGCGTGAAGCTTTCTTT.

The chain employs TRBV7-9 and TRBJ1-1; no reliable D call. Germline CDR1 SEHNR, CDR2 FQNEAQ (reference sequence). Trimming pared 1 base from V and 6 bases from J, leaving 15 bases between. This CDR3 spans 15 amino acids. DNA for the CDR3: TGTGCCAGCAGCTTAGTTCTCGGGGATCGGCCTGAAGCTTTCTTT. It is translated as CASSLVLGDRPEAFF.

This sequence joins TRBV27 and TRBJ1-1; possibly TRBD1 for D (5 bases). The germline CDR1 and CDR2 sequences are MNHEY and SMNVEV (reference sequence). CDR3 size: 13 residues. With 2 bases removed from V and 1 base from J, the gap between germline ends came to 5 bases. In nucleotides, the CDR3 is TGTGCCAGCAGTTTAGGGGCGAACACTGAAGCTTTCTTT. Translated, it gives CASSLGANTEAFF.

The rearrangement joins TRBV7-9 to TRBJ2-1, with TRBD1 as a possible D gene (7 bases). Germline CDR1 is SEHNR and CDR2 is FQNEAQ (reference sequence). V shed 3 bases and J shed 8 bases, with 11 bases lying between them. This CDR3 region has 13 residues. The CDR3 is CASSFSGGHEQFF. CDR3 nucleotide sequence: TGTGCCAGCAGCTTCTCAGGGGGGCATGAGCAGTTCTTC.

J is TRBJ2-3 and V is TRBV30, with D unclear. This CDR3 spans 12 amino acids. Germline CDR1 and CDR2: GTSNPN and SVGIG (reference sequence). Trimming cost V 5 bases and J 4 bases, with 10 bases left between them. The CDR3 region has the DNA TGTGCCTGGCGCCCGTCAGCAGATACGCAGTATTTT. This sequence encodes CAWRPSADTQYF.

Here the CDR3 DNA reads TGTGCCAGCAGTGAAAGCCCAAGCTCTGGAAACACCATATATTTT. Its protein is CASSESPSSGNTIYF. The chain has TRBV6-1 and TRBJ1-3, with D hard to call. From germline, CDR1 is MNHNS and CDR2 SASEGT. The germline V and J ends were trimmed by 2 bases and 0 bases, with 8 bases remaining between them. The CDR3 sequence is 15 residues long.

The rearrangement uses TRBV6-4 and TRBJ2-3, with D perhaps TRBD2 (7 bases). Trimming took 5 bases from V and 0 from J, leaving 9 bases between them. The V gene's germline CDR1 is MRHNA and CDR2 SNTAGT. CDR3 length: 14 residues. The CDR3 loop reads CASSPGGSTDTQYF. The CDR3 DNA reads TGTGCCAGCAGTCCGGGGGGCAGCACAGATACGCAGTATTTT.

V usage is TRBV20-1 and J usage is TRBJ1-2, with TRBD1 identical over 8 bases. The CDR3 is made up of 11 amino acids. Trimming removed 6 bases from V and 8 bases from J; junction bases left unmatched: 5. Germline assignment: CDR1 DFQATT and CDR2 SNEGSKA (reference sequence). As DNA, the CDR3 is TGCAGTGCCCAGGGGGCATGGGGCTACACCTTC. Translation gives CSAQGAWGYTF.

The J gene is TRBJ1-2, the V gene TRBV5-8; D is undetermined. CDR3 size: 16 residues. Trimming took 0 bases from V and 4 from J, leaving 16 bases between them. The germline V gene has CDR1 SGHTS and CDR2 YDEGEE. CDR3 protein: CASSLAPREGLYGYTF. In DNA, the CDR3 is TGTGCCAGCAGCTTGGCTCCGAGGGAGGGCCTCTATGGCTACACCTTC.

This chain connects TRBV6-6 to TRBJ2-1, with 8 bases aligning to TRBD2. J was trimmed by 5 bases and V by 6 bases; bases with no gene match: 12. In germline, CDR1 is MNHNY, CDR2 SVGAGI (reference sequence). The CDR3 has 16 amino acids. Here the CDR3 DNA reads TGTGCCAGCAGCCAGATCACCCGGGGGGGGGACAATGAGCAGTTCTTC. Translated, it gives CASSQITRGGDNEQFF.

CDR3 nucleotide sequence: TGTGCCAGCACAGGAGAGGGAAGGGAGCTGTTTTTT. Protein: CASTGEGRELFF. The genes are TRBV27 and TRBJ2-2; D might be TRBD2 (5 bases). Germline assignment: CDR1 MNHEY and CDR2 SMNVEV (reference sequence). The CDR3 totals 12 residues. Trimming stripped 7 bases from V and 9 bases from J, with 12 bases between.

This clone was seen once. The DNA of the CDR3 is TGCAGCGTATCCGGTAAGAGAGCCGGCTACACCTTC. It codes for CSVSGKRAGYTF. The chain links TRBV29-1 to TRBJ1-2, with D uncertain. CDR3 length: 12 residues. V shed 6 bases and J shed 8 bases, with 16 bases lying between them. Germline V gives CDR1 SQVTM, CDR2 ANQGSEA.

The chain carries TRBV14 and TRBJ1-1, with D perhaps matching TRBD1 (5 bases). The CDR3 covers 13 residues. Looked up from germline, CDR1 is SGHDN and CDR2 is FVKESK. Trimming removed 2 bases from V and 10 bases from J, with 14 bases in between. The CDR3 DNA sequence: TGTGCCAGCAGCCAAACCCTTCCGGGGGGAGCTTTCTTT. Its translation is CASSQTLPGGAFF. The full variable domain, rest sourced from reference TRBV14 and TRBJ1-1, is EAGVTQFPSHSVIEKGQTVTLRCDPISGHDNLYWYRRVMGKEIKFLLHFVKESKQDESGMPNNRFLAERTGGTYSTLKVQPAELEDSGVYFCASSQTLPGGAFFGQGTRLTVV.

This clone was observed once. The rearrangement joins TRBV15 to TRBJ1-5; D not certain. V was cut by 0 bases and J by 2 bases, with 11 bases left in between. The CDR3 loop spans 16 amino acids. Germline V gene data show CDR1 as LNHNV and CDR2 as YYDKDF (reference sequence). The CDR3 nucleotides are TGTGCCACCAGCAGAGATCTCGGCGGGGGCAATCAGCCCCAGCATTTT. The encoded protein is CATSRDLGGGNQPQHF.

This clone came up once. The rearrangement uses TRBV27 and TRBJ1-5, with D possibly matching TRBD1 (6 bases). This CDR3 spans 15 amino acids. Trimming cost V 10 bases and J 5 bases, with 21 bases left between them. Germline CDR1 and CDR2: MNHEY and SMNVEV (reference sequence). DNA of the CDR3: TGTGCCACAGGAAGCTTGGGACAAGATGATCAGCCCCAGCATTTT. Amino acid sequence: CATGSLGQDDQPQHF.

The chain combines TRBV2 with TRBJ2-7; D remains ambiguous. The germline CDR1 and CDR2 sequences are SNHLY and FYNNEI. The CDR3 totals 12 residues. V was cut by 6 bases and J by 2 bases, with 8 bases left in between. The CDR3 protein is CASRTDTYEQYF. The DNA of the CDR3 is TGTGCCAGCAGAACAGATACCTACGAGCAGTACTTC.